Listed below are T cell receptor beta chains from one sample, sequenced in a study of blood T cell repertoires in COVID-19. TCRdb's copy holds only in-frame clones and misses some; the assay was immunoSEQ multiplex PCR. The sample lists about 46,000 clones, approximately 86% occurring once. Sequencing was carried out using peripheral blood. These TCRs come from a man in his 60s with active or convalescent COVID-19. Each CDR3 is given with its conserved first and last residue. D genes are given only for firm matches. Not every row has a clone size; where given, it reads once, few, many or a size class.

J gene: TRBJ1-1
D gene: -
clone size: -
V gene: TRBV29-1
CDR3 DNA: TGCAGCGGACGCGGGGGTTACACTGAAGCTTTCTTT
CDR3 protein: CSGRGGYTEAFF

J gene: TRBJ2-5
D gene: -
clone size: -
V gene: TRBV5-1
CDR3 DNA: TGCGCCAGCAGCTTGCGGGACTTAGAGACCCAGTACTTC
CDR3 protein: CASSLRDLETQYF

J gene: TRBJ1-3
D gene: -
clone size: -
V gene: TRBV12-2
CDR3 DNA: TGTGCAAGTCGCGATCCCGGGGGGGCTTATGGAAACACCATATATTTT
CDR3 protein: CASRDPGGAYGNTIYF

J gene: TRBJ2-7
D gene: TRBD1
clone size: -
V gene: TRBV5-1
CDR3 DNA: TGCGCCAGCAGCTTGGGGGACAGTAGCTACGAGCAGTACTTC
CDR3 protein: CASSLGDSSYEQYF

J gene: TRBJ1-5
D gene: -
clone size: -
V gene: TRBV7-2
CDR3 DNA: TGTGCCAGCAGCTTGAAGGCCCCGGGAGGTCAGCCCCAGCATTTT
CDR3 protein: CASSLKAPGGQPQHF

J gene: TRBJ2-1
D gene: TRBD2
clone size: -
V gene: TRBV6-4
CDR3 DNA: TGTGCCAGCAGTGACTCAGGGCTAGCGGGGGACAATGAGCAGTTCTTC
CDR3 protein: CASSDSGLAGDNEQFF

J gene: TRBJ1-2
D gene: -
clone size: -
V gene: TRBV5-1
CDR3 DNA: TGCGCCAGTTCGGGCGGGTATGGCTACACCTTC
CDR3 protein: CASSGGYGYTF

J gene: TRBJ2-5
D gene: TRBD2
clone size: -
V gene: TRBV3-1/TRBV3-2
CDR3 DNA: TGTGCCAGCGATGGGCGGGGGACTCAAGAGACCCAGTACTTC
CDR3 protein: CASDGRGTQETQYF

J gene: TRBJ1-6
D gene: TRBD1
clone size: once
V gene: TRBV7-9
CDR3 DNA: TGTGCCAGCAGCTCCGACAGGGGGCGCCGGTCACCCCTCCACTTT
CDR3 protein: CASSSDRGRRSPLHF

J gene: TRBJ2-7
D gene: TRBD2
clone size: -
V gene: TRBV27
CDR3 DNA: TGTGCCAGCAGTCTAGCGGGGGCGACGGTCGAGCAGTACTTC
CDR3 protein: CASSLAGATVEQYF

J gene: TRBJ1-1
D gene: -
clone size: -
V gene: TRBV12-5
CDR3 DNA: TGTGCTAGTGGTTTGGTACAGTCAGGGAACACTGAAGCTTTCTTT
CDR3 protein: CASGLVQSGNTEAFF

J gene: TRBJ2-1
D gene: TRBD1
clone size: -
V gene: TRBV7-7
CDR3 DNA: TGTGCCAGCACAGCAGGGGGCTACAATGAGCAGTTCTTC
CDR3 protein: CASTAGGYNEQFF

J gene: TRBJ1-2
D gene: -
clone size: -
V gene: TRBV6-5
CDR3 DNA: TGTGCCAGCAGTAGTTATACTTCGTCCTATGGCTACACCTTC
CDR3 protein: CASSSYTSSYGYTF

J gene: TRBJ1-5
D gene: -
clone size: -
V gene: TRBV7-9
CDR3 DNA: TGTGCCAGCAGCCCCTCCGGGAGTCAGCCCCAGCATTTT
CDR3 protein: CASSPSGSQPQHF

J gene: TRBJ2-1
D gene: -
clone size: -
V gene: TRBV27
CDR3 DNA: TGTGCCAGCAGTCTAACAGGGAGCTCCTACAATGAGCAGTTCTTC
CDR3 protein: CASSLTGSSYNEQFF

J gene: TRBJ2-3
D gene: -
clone size: -
V gene: TRBV6-1
CDR3 DNA: TGTGCCAGCAGTGAGGACATTGCAGATACGCAGTATTTT
CDR3 protein: CASSEDIADTQYF

J gene: TRBJ1-3
D gene: -
clone size: -
V gene: TRBV30
CDR3 DNA: TGTGCCTGGACCCCGGGTAACTCTGGAAACACCATATATTTT
CDR3 protein: CAWTPGNSGNTIYF

J gene: TRBJ2-3
D gene: -
clone size: once
V gene: TRBV3-1/TRBV3-2
CDR3 DNA: TGTGCCAGCAGCCAACTAGGTAGCACAGATACGCAGTATTTT
CDR3 protein: CASSQLGSTDTQYF

J gene: TRBJ2-5
D gene: TRBD2
clone size: -
V gene: TRBV27
CDR3 DNA: TGTGCCAGCAGTTCCCGGTCAGGGCTAGCGGGGGAGGGAGAGACCCAGTACTTC
CDR3 protein: CASSSRSGLAGEGETQYF

J gene: TRBJ1-1
D gene: -
clone size: -
V gene: TRBV5-5
CDR3 DNA: TGTGCCAGCACTCCGGTAGGGGCAGGGAACACTGAAGCTTTCTTT
CDR3 protein: CASTPVGAGNTEAFF

J gene: TRBJ2-7
D gene: -
clone size: -
V gene: TRBV7-2
CDR3 DNA: TGTGCCAGCAGCTTACCCCACAGGAGCTACGAGCAGTACTTC
CDR3 protein: CASSLPHRSYEQYF

J gene: TRBJ2-3
D gene: -
clone size: -
V gene: TRBV28
CDR3 DNA: TGTGCCAGCAGTTTAGTTTCCTACACAGATACGCAGTATTTT
CDR3 protein: CASSLVSYTDTQYF

J gene: TRBJ1-2
D gene: -
clone size: -
V gene: TRBV19
CDR3 DNA: TGTGCCAGTAGTATAGGATCCGGTTATGGCTACACCTTC
CDR3 protein: CASSIGSGYGYTF

J gene: TRBJ1-6
D gene: TRBD1
clone size: once
V gene: TRBV28
CDR3 DNA: TGTGCCAGCAACATCCAGGGGGCGCTTTCACCCCTCCACTTT
CDR3 protein: CASNIQGALSPLHF

J gene: TRBJ1-5
D gene: -
clone size: -
V gene: TRBV5-3
CDR3 DNA: TGTGCCAGAAGCTGCGGACAATCTAGCAATCAGCCCCAGCATTTT
CDR3 protein: CARSCGQSSNQPQHF

J gene: TRBJ1-1
D gene: -
clone size: -
V gene: TRBV11-3
CDR3 DNA: TGTGCCAGCAGCCCGGGGACATCGGCTAACACTGAAGCTTTCTTT
CDR3 protein: CASSPGTSANTEAFF

J gene: TRBJ2-2
D gene: -
clone size: -
V gene: TRBV4-1
CDR3 DNA: TGCGCCAGCAGCCAAGATCCGGGACAAAACACCGGGGAGCTGTTTTTT
CDR3 protein: CASSQDPGQNTGELFF

J gene: TRBJ1-2
D gene: -
clone size: -
V gene: TRBV4-2
CDR3 DNA: TGTGCCAGCAGCCAAGATGGGCAGGCCCAGGGTGGCTACACCTTC
CDR3 protein: CASSQDGQAQGGYTF

J gene: TRBJ1-2
D gene: TRBD1
clone size: -
V gene: TRBV30
CDR3 DNA: TGTGCCTGGACCAAGGGGGGACAGGGTCTGGCTGGCTACACCTTC
CDR3 protein: CAWTKGGQGLAGYTF

J gene: TRBJ1-5
D gene: -
clone size: -
V gene: TRBV7-9
CDR3 DNA: TGTGCCAGCAGCTTGACTGATGGGCAGCCCCAGCATTTT
CDR3 protein: CASSLTDGQPQHF

J gene: TRBJ1-1
D gene: TRBD1
clone size: -
V gene: TRBV30
CDR3 DNA: TGTGCCTGGACCCTATCGGACAGGGTCGGCACTGAAGCTTTCTTT
CDR3 protein: CAWTLSDRVGTEAFF

J gene: TRBJ1-5
D gene: -
clone size: -
V gene: TRBV20-1
CDR3 DNA: TGCAGTGCTAGTGCTCCAGGGAACAAACAGCCCCAGCATTTT
CDR3 protein: CSASAPGNKQPQHF

J gene: TRBJ2-3
D gene: TRBD2
clone size: once
V gene: TRBV19
CDR3 DNA: TGTGCCAGTAGTACCGGACTAGCGGGGTTGGCAGATACGCAGTATTTT
CDR3 protein: CASSTGLAGLADTQYF

J gene: TRBJ1-2
D gene: TRBD1
clone size: few
V gene: TRBV6-1
CDR3 DNA: TGTGCCAGCAGTGAATCCACAGGGGGCATCTATGGCTACACCTTC
CDR3 protein: CASSESTGGIYGYTF

J gene: TRBJ2-4
D gene: TRBD1
clone size: -
V gene: TRBV27
CDR3 DNA: TGTGCCAGCAGTTTTGGGCAGGGGGTCAAAAACATTCAGTACTTC
CDR3 protein: CASSFGQGVKNIQYF

J gene: TRBJ1-2
D gene: -
clone size: -
V gene: TRBV9
CDR3 DNA: TGTGCCAGCAGCGTAGTGGTAGGGGGGGATGGCTACACCTTC
CDR3 protein: CASSVVVGGDGYTF

J gene: TRBJ1-5
D gene: TRBD1
clone size: -
V gene: TRBV19
CDR3 DNA: TGTGCCAGTAGCAATCCAACCGGGACAGGGGGCGGGGATCAGCCCCAGCATTTT
CDR3 protein: CASSNPTGTGGGDQPQHF

J gene: TRBJ1-4
D gene: TRBD1
clone size: -
V gene: TRBV5-5
CDR3 DNA: TGTGCCAGCAGAACATATCCGGGACAGGGGAATTTAACTAATGAAAAACTGTTTTTT
CDR3 protein: CASRTYPGQGNLTNEKLFF

J gene: TRBJ1-5
D gene: -
clone size: -
V gene: TRBV6-2/TRBV6-3
CDR3 DNA: TGTGCCAGCAGTTATGAGGGTGGTCAGCCCCAGCATTTT
CDR3 protein: CASSYEGGQPQHF

J gene: TRBJ1-2
D gene: TRBD1
clone size: -
V gene: TRBV6-6
CDR3 DNA: TGTGCCAGCAGTTACCCCCGGACAGGGTTTGTTGGCTACACCTTC
CDR3 protein: CASSYPRTGFVGYTF

J gene: TRBJ2-5
D gene: -
clone size: -
V gene: TRBV11-2
CDR3 DNA: TGTGCCAGCAGCTTAGAGACGACAGCCCAAGAGACCCAGTACTTC
CDR3 protein: CASSLETTAQETQYF

J gene: TRBJ2-7
D gene: TRBD1
clone size: -
V gene: TRBV27
CDR3 DNA: TGTGCCAGCTCCCCCCGGACAGGAGATTACGAGCAGTACTTC
CDR3 protein: CASSPRTGDYEQYF

J gene: TRBJ1-1
D gene: TRBD1
clone size: -
V gene: TRBV7-9
CDR3 DNA: TGTGCCAGCAGCCATCCCGGGACAGGGAGCACTGAAGCTTTCTTT
CDR3 protein: CASSHPGTGSTEAFF

J gene: TRBJ2-5
D gene: -
clone size: -
V gene: TRBV15
CDR3 DNA: TGTGCCACCAGCAGAGATGTCGCGGAGACCCAGTACTTC
CDR3 protein: CATSRDVAETQYF

J gene: TRBJ1-5
D gene: TRBD1
clone size: -
V gene: TRBV18
CDR3 DNA: TGTGCCAGCTCACCCGGGGACAGGGGATCCAATCAGCCCCAGCATTTT
CDR3 protein: CASSPGDRGSNQPQHF

J gene: TRBJ2-2
D gene: -
clone size: -
V gene: TRBV2
CDR3 DNA: TGTGCCAGCATGGGTAGCGACCGGAATACCGGGGAGCTGTTTTTT
CDR3 protein: CASMGSDRNTGELFF

J gene: TRBJ1-2
D gene: TRBD1
clone size: -
V gene: TRBV28
CDR3 DNA: TGTGCCAGCAGTTCAGCCGACAGGGGGCCTTATGGCTACACCTTC
CDR3 protein: CASSSADRGPYGYTF

J gene: TRBJ1-2
D gene: TRBD1
clone size: -
V gene: TRBV24-1
CDR3 DNA: TGTGCCACCAGTGGGGGACAGTATTCTAACTATGGCTACACCTTC
CDR3 protein: CATSGGQYSNYGYTF

J gene: TRBJ1-3
D gene: -
clone size: -
V gene: TRBV2
CDR3 DNA: TGTGCCAGCAGGGGAGGGACCTCTGGAAACACCATATATTTT
CDR3 protein: CASRGGTSGNTIYF

J gene: TRBJ2-3
D gene: TRBD2
clone size: -
V gene: TRBV29-1
CDR3 DNA: TGCAGCGTCGCCCGGACTAGCGGGGAAACAGATACGCAGTATTTT
CDR3 protein: CSVARTSGETDTQYF

J gene: TRBJ2-5
D gene: TRBD2
clone size: -
V gene: TRBV9
CDR3 DNA: TGTGCCAGCAGCGTCACTAGCGAAGGAGAGACCCAGTACTTC
CDR3 protein: CASSVTSEGETQYF

J gene: TRBJ2-3
D gene: TRBD2
clone size: -
V gene: TRBV11-2
CDR3 DNA: TGTGCCAGCAGCCTCTGGACTAGCGGCACAGATACGCAGTATTTT
CDR3 protein: CASSLWTSGTDTQYF

J gene: TRBJ2-7
D gene: -
clone size: -
V gene: TRBV6-6
CDR3 DNA: TGTGCCAGCAGTTACGACTCCCCCTACGAGCAGTACTTC
CDR3 protein: CASSYDSPYEQYF

J gene: TRBJ1-3
D gene: -
clone size: -
V gene: TRBV7-9
CDR3 DNA: TGTGCCAGCAGCCCCTTCTCAGGGCAAGGAAACACCATATATTTT
CDR3 protein: CASSPFSGQGNTIYF

J gene: TRBJ1-6
D gene: TRBD1
clone size: -
V gene: TRBV5-4
CDR3 DNA: TGTGCCAGCTCGTCACAGGGGGGAAATAATTCACCCCTCCACTTT
CDR3 protein: CASSSQGGNNSPLHF

J gene: TRBJ1-1
D gene: -
clone size: -
V gene: TRBV28
CDR3 DNA: TGTGCCAGCAGTTTTTCCGGTCGAGGCGCTTTCTTT
CDR3 protein: CASSFSGRGAFF

J gene: TRBJ2-7
D gene: -
clone size: -
V gene: TRBV29-1
CDR3 DNA: TGCAGCGTTTACGAGAGCTCCTACGAGCAGTACTTC
CDR3 protein: CSVYESSYEQYF

J gene: TRBJ1-6
D gene: -
clone size: -
V gene: TRBV7-9
CDR3 DNA: TGTGCCAGCAGCTTACCCAAACAGGGAAACTCACCCCTCCACTTT
CDR3 protein: CASSLPKQGNSPLHF